This T cell receptor beta chain derives from a study of HIV-infected patients and healthy controls. TCRdb re-analysed the 5' RACE reads in MiXCR, keeping a single row per CDR3 protein. The top ten hold approximately 35% of the sample, which has some 20,000 distinct CDR3 sequences, roughly a fifth seen once. V lost 5 bases and J 4 bases, leaving 16 bases between the germline ends. In germline, CDR1 is SGHVS, CDR2 FNYEAQ. This CDR3 spans 15 amino acids. This clonotype was recorded a few times. This TCR came from a human donor in good health. What was sequenced was CD8+ T cells from blood. The rearrangement links TRBV7-6 to TRBJ2-3; perhaps TRBD2 as D (7 bases). The CDR3 DNA reads TGTGCCAGCAGCCCCCGGGGGGCGGGGGCAGATACGCAGTATTTT. Translating it yields CASSPRGAGADTQYF.